Listed here are 15 T cell receptor beta chains from one sample, sequenced in a study of blood T cell repertoires in COVID-19. Sequenced by immunoSEQ multiplex PCR; TCRdb stores in-frame clones only, minus some. Of approximately 230,000 clones in the sample, approximately 84% were seen once. The sample consisted of PBMCs or T cells enriched from blood (not recorded which). The origin of the receptors is a middle-aged man who had recovered from COVID-19.

This clone was observed once. The chain uses TRBV3-1 (or the pseudogene TRBV3-2) and TRBJ1-1, with D possibly being TRBD1 (6 bases). The germline CDR1 and CDR2 sequences are LGHDT and YNNKEL (reference sequence). The CDR3 consists of 15 residues. The germline V and J ends were trimmed by 4 bases and 4 bases, with 16 bases remaining between them. As DNA, the CDR3 is TGTGCCAGCAGCCCACCGGACAGAGATGTCACTGAAGCTTTCTTT. As protein: CASSPPDRDVTEAFF.

The genes are TRBV7-9 and TRBJ1-3, with 8 bases matching TRBD1. J was trimmed by 5 bases and V by 3 bases; bases with no gene match: 15. Germline V lookup: CDR1 SEHNR, CDR2 FQNEAQ (reference sequence). The CDR3 extends over 18 amino acids. Written as DNA, the CDR3 is TGTGCCAGCAGCTTTGTAAAGAGGACAGGGTCGCATAGAAACACCATATATTTT. Its translation is CASSFVKRTGSHRNTIYF.

The chain carries TRBV6-5 and TRBJ2-7; no reliable D call. This CDR3 is 15 amino acids long. Per the germline V gene, CDR1 is MNHEY and CDR2 is SVGAGI. The ends were cut back, 0 bases at V and 2 bases at J, with 11 bases in the middle. In DNA form, the CDR3 reads TGTGCCAGCAGTTACTCGGATCCGGGTACCTACGAGCAGTACTTC. This translates into CASSYSDPGTYEQYF.

The chain combines TRBV6-5 with TRBJ2-2; 8 nucleotides line up with TRBD1. The CDR3 sequence is 15 residues long. Germline values: CDR1 MNHEY, CDR2 SVGAGI. The trim removed 6 bases at V and 7 bases at J, leaving 10 bases unmatched. This chain's CDR3 is CASRPPLQGVGELFF. For the CDR3, the DNA is TGTGCCAGCAGGCCCCCGCTACAGGGGGTCGGGGAGCTGTTTTTT.

This clone has only a few counts. The genes are TRBV30 and TRBJ1-5; no clear D gene. The CDR3 sequence is 17 residues long. CDR1 is GTSNPN and CDR2 is SVGIG in the germline V gene (reference sequence). Trimming cost V 4 bases and J 2 bases, with 21 bases left between them. This CDR3 reads CAWTSGREGLGNQPQHF. The CDR3 bases are TGTGCCTGGACTTCAGGTAGGGAGGGCTTGGGCAATCAGCCCCAGCATTTT.

The V gene is TRBV28, the J gene TRBJ1-2; D is unresolved. CDR3 length equals 12 residues. Germline V lookup: CDR1 MDHEN, CDR2 SYDVKM. The ends were cut back, 4 bases at V and 6 bases at J, with 9 bases in the middle. For the CDR3, the DNA is TGTGCCAGCAGTTCTACCATCCATGGCTACACCTTC. It encodes CASSSTIHGYTF.

The chain uses TRBV30 and TRBJ1-3, with TRBD1 identical over 7 bases. Germline-derived CDR1 and CDR2 are GTSNPN and SVGIG (reference sequence). The V segment lost 5 bases and the J segment 2 bases; nucleotides outside the gene matches: 0. The CDR3 runs to 12 residues. CDR3 sequence: CAWGQAGNTIYF. CDR3 coding DNA: TGTGCCTGGGGACAGGCTGGAAACACCATATATTTT.

This chain joins TRBV25-1 and TRBJ2-7; D unresolved. This CDR3 spans 14 amino acids. The germline V gene encodes CDR1 MGHDK and CDR2 SYGVNS. Between the trimmed V and J ends, which lost 6 bases and 1 base, there was a span of 13 bases. The chain's CDR3 is CASRPLQSSYEQYF. The CDR3 region has the DNA TGTGCCAGCAGGCCGCTGCAGTCATCCTACGAGCAGTACTTC.

The chain recombines TRBV6-5 with TRBJ1-3; possibly TRBD1 for D (5 bases). This CDR3 comprises 14 residues. Trimming removed 2 bases at V and 5 bases at J, with 10 bases between. CDR1 MNHEY and CDR2 SVGAGI come from the germline V gene. This CDR3 is CASSYAGIRNTIYF. CDR3 nucleotide sequence: TGTGCCAGCAGTTACGCAGGGATCAGAAACACCATATATTTT.

Only one count was recorded for this clone. The V gene is TRBV24-1, the J gene TRBJ1-1; 7 bases are shared with TRBD1. The CDR3 extends over 13 amino acids. Germline V gene data show CDR1 as KGHDR and CDR2 as SFDVKD. V was clipped by 4 bases and J by 14 bases; unmatched bases: 12. CDR3 sequence reads: CATSDDDRAPRFF. CDR3 nucleotides: TGTGCCACCAGTGACGACGACAGGGCCCCAAGGTTCTTT.

The genes are TRBV28 and TRBJ1-2; a possible D gene is TRBD1 (5 bases). The CDR3 sequence is 13 residues long. The V gene lost 3 bases and the J gene lost 4 bases, with 9 bases spanning the gap. Germline V gene data show CDR1 as MDHEN and CDR2 as SYDVKM. The CDR3 bases are TGTGCCAGCAGTTTGAATAGGGGCTATGGCTACACCTTC. It specifies CASSLNRGYGYTF.

The count of this clone is one. The chain employs TRBV18 and TRBJ1-1; D perhaps matches TRBD1 (5 bases). Germline lookup yields CDR1 KGHSH and CDR2 LQKENI. Between the trimmed V and J ends, which lost 0 bases and 4 bases, there was a span of 15 bases. The CDR3 sequence is 16 residues long. The CDR3 is CASSPPQGGRGTEAFF. The CDR3 nucleotides are TGTGCCAGCTCACCACCCCAGGGCGGGCGGGGCACTGAAGCTTTCTTT.

The rearrangement links TRBV28 to TRBJ2-7, with 9 bases that match TRBD2. The V gene's germline CDR1 is MDHEN and CDR2 SYDVKM. The V gene end was trimmed by 3 bases and the J gene end by 7 bases; junction bases not matched to a gene: 7. CDR3 length: 14 amino acids. The CDR3 loop reads CASSFTSGFHEQYF. In nucleotides, the CDR3 is TGTGCCAGCAGTTTTACTAGCGGGTTCCATGAGCAGTACTTC.

This clone was recorded once. The chain is built from TRBV3-1 (or the pseudogene TRBV3-2) and TRBJ2-7, with TRBD1 matching over 9 bases. V shed 6 bases and J 0 bases; nucleotides not matched to a gene: 3. The germline V gene encodes CDR1 LGHDT and CDR2 YNNKEL (reference sequence). The CDR3 is 14 amino acids. CDR3 loop: CASSRDRASYEQYF. The DNA for the CDR3 is TGTGCCAGCAGTCGGGACAGGGCCTCCTACGAGCAGTACTTC.

In the case of this clone: Compared with germline, one end of the junction differs, possibly owing to a read error. The CDR3: CAGRGVDSNQPQHF. In DNA, the CDR3 is TGTGCCGGCAGAGGGGTAGATAGCAATCAGCCCCAGCATTTT. J is TRBJ1-5 and V is TRBV2, with D maybe TRBD1 (5 bases). CDR3 length: 14 residues. Germline V gives CDR1 SNHLY, CDR2 FYNNEI.